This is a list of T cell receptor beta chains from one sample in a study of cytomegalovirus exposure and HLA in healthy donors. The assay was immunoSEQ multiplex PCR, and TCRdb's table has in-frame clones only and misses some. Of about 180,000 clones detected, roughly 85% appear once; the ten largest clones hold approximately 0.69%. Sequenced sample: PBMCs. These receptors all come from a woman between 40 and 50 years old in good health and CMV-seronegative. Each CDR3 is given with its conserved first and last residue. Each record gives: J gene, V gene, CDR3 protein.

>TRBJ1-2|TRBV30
CAWNPGTGRSGGYTF
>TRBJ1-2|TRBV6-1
CASSRGLSNYGYTF
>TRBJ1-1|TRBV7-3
CASSLTLIRGWTEAFF
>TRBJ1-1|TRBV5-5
CASNTDMNTEAFF
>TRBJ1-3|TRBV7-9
CSSSSEGLLGNTIYF
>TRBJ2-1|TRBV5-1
CASSDGTSGGNEQFF
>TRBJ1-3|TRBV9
CASSGGPLSGNTIYF
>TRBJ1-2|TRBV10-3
CAIKAGQSNGYTF
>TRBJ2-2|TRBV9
CASSVTGRTGELFF
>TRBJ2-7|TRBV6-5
CASKAGGPYEQYF
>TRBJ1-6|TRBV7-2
CASSSTGYGGSPLHF
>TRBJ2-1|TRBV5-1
CASSLDGREISMQFF
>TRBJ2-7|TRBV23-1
CASSQSQTGSYEQYF
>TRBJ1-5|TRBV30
CAWSPIGGDQPQHF
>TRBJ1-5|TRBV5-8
CASGQGFRSNQPQHF
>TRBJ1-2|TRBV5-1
CASKRDGGNYGYTF
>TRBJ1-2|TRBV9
CASSVGQGARVYGYTF
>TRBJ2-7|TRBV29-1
CSVVRQGQSSYEQYF
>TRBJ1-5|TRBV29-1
CSVEADRSDSNQPQHF
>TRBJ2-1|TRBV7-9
CASSRGTAYNEQFF
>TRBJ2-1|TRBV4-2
CASSLRQDSGSTYNEQFF